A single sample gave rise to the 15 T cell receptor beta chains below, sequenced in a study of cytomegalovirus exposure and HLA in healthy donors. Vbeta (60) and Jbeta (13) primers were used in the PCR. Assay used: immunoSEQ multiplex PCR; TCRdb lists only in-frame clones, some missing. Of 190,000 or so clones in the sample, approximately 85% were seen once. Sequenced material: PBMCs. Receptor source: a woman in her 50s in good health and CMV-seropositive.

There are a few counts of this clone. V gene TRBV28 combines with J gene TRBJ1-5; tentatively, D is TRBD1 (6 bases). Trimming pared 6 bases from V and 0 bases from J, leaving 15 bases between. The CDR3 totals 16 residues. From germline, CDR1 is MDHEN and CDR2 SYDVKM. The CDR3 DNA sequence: TGTGCCAGCAGCCAAACGACAGGTTATAGCAATCAGCCCCAGCATTTT. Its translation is CASSQTTGYSNQPQHF.

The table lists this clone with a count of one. For the CDR3, the DNA is TGTGCCAGCAGCCACCCCTACGGGGTAGGCCACGAGCAGTACTTC. It specifies CASSHPYGVGHEQYF. The chain employs TRBV7-6 and TRBJ2-7; D is perhaps TRBD2 (5 bases). CDR1 and CDR2 from the germline V gene are SGHVS and FNYEAQ. V shed 5 bases and J shed 5 bases, with 19 bases lying between them. This CDR3 has 15 amino acids. Based on the CDR3 plus reference TRBV7-6 and TRBJ2-7, the full variable domain is GAGVSQSPRYKVTKRGQDVALRCDPISGHVSLYWYRQALGQGPEFLTYFNYEAQQDKSGLPNDRFSAERPEGSISTLTIQRTEQRDSAMYRCASSHPYGVGHEQYFGPGTRLTVT.

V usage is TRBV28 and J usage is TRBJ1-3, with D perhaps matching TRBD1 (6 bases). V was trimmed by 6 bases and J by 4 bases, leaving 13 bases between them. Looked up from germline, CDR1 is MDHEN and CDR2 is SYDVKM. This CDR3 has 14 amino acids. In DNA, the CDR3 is TGTGCCAGCAGGAATGGGGGCTCGGGAAACACCATATATTTT. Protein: CASRNGGSGNTIYF. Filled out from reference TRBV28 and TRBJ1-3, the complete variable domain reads DVKVTQSSRYLVKRTGEKVFLECVQDMDHENMFWYRQDPGLGLRLIYFSYDVKMKEKGDIPEGYSVSREKKERFSLILESASTNQTSMYLCASRNGGSGNTIYFGEGSWLTVV.

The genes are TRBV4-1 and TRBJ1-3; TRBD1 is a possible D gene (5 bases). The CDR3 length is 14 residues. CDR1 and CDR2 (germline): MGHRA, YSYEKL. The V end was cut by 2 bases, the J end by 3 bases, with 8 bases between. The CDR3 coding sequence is TGCGCCAGCAGCCAACAGGGTTTTGGAAACACCATATATTTT. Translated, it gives CASSQQGFGNTIYF.

The DNA of the CDR3 is TGTGCCAGCAGCAAAAATACAGGGGGCGGCTACACCTTC. Its translation is CASSKNTGGGYTF. V gene TRBV6-5 combines with J gene TRBJ1-2; 9 bases are a match to TRBD1. V shed 6 bases and J 8 bases; nucleotides not matched to a gene: 7. This CDR3 is 13 amino acids long. In germline, CDR1 is MNHEY, CDR2 SVGAGI.

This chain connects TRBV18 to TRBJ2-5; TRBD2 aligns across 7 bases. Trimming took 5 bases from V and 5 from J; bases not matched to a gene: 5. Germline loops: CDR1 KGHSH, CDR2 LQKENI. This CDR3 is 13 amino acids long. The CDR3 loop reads CASSAGELETQYF. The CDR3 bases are TGTGCCAGCTCAGCGGGGGAGTTGGAGACCCAGTACTTC.

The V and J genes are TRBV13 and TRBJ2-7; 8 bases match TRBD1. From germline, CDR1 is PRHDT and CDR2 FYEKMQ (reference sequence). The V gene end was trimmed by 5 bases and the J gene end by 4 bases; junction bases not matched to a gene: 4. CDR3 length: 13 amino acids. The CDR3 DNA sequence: TGTGCCAGCAGCAAAGACAGGGGATACGAGCAGTACTTC. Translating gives CASSKDRGYEQYF.

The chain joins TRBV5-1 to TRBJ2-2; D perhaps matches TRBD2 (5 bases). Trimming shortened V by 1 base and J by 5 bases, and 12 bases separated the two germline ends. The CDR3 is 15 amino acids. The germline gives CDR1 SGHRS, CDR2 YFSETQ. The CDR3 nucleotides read TGCGCCAGCAGCTTGTCCGGGGTAGGGACCGGGGAGCTGTTTTTT. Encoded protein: CASSLSGVGTGELFF. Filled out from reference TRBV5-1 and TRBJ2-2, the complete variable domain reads KAGVTQTPRYLIKTRGQQVTLSCSPISGHRSVSWYQQTPGQGLQFLFEYFSETQRNKGNFPGRFSGRQFSNSRSEMNVSTLELGDSALYLCASSLSGVGTGELFFGEGSRLTVL.

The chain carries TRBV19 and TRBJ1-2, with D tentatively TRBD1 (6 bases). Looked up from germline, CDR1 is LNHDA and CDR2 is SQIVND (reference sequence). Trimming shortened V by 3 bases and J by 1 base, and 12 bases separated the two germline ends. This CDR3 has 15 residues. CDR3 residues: CASSIQQGGNYGYTF. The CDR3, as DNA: TGTGCCAGTAGTATCCAACAGGGTGGTAACTATGGCTACACCTTC.

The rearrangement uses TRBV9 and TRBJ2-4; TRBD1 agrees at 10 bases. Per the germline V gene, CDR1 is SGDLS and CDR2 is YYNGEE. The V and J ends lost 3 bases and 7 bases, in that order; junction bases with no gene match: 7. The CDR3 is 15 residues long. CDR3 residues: CASSASPGQGNIQYF. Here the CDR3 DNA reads TGTGCCAGCAGCGCCTCACCGGGACAGGGGAACATTCAGTACTTC.

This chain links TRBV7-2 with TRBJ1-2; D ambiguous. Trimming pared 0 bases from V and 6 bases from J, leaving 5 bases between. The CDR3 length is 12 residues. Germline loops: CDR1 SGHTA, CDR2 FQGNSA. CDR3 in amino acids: CASSLARDGYTF. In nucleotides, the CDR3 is TGTGCCAGCAGCTTAGCGAGGGATGGCTACACCTTC.

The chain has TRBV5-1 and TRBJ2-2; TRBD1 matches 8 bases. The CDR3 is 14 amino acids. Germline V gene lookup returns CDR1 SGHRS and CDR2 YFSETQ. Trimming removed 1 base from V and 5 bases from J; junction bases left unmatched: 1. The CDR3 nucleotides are TGCGCCAGCAGCTTGCGGACAGGGACCGGGGAGCTGTTTTTT. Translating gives CASSLRTGTGELFF. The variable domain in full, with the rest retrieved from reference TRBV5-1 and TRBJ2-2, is KAGVTQTPRYLIKTRGQQVTLSCSPISGHRSVSWYQQTPGQGLQFLFEYFSETQRNKGNFPGRFSGRQFSNSRSEMNVSTLELGDSALYLCASSLRTGTGELFFGEGSRLTVL.

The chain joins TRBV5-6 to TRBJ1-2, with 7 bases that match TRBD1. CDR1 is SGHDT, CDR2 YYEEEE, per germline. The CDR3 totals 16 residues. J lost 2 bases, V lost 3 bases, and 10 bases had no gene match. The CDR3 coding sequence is TGTGCCAGCAGCTCGCTTATTGGACAGGAGAACTATGGCTACACCTTC. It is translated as CASSSLIGQENYGYTF.

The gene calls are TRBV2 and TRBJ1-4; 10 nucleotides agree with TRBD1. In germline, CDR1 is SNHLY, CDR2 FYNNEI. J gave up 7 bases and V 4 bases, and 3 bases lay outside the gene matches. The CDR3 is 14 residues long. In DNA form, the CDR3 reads TGTGCCAGCAGTGCGACAGGGGGCAGTGAAAAACTGTTTTTT. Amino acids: CASSATGGSEKLFF.

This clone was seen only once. The CDR3 here is CAWTSRGGELFF. CDR3 nucleotide sequence: TGTGCCTGGACGAGCCGGGGCGGGGAGCTGTTTTTT. The rearrangement joins TRBV30 to TRBJ2-2; D possibly corresponds to TRBD2 (5 bases). The CDR3 runs to 12 residues. V gave up 4 bases and J gave up 7 bases, with 10 bases separating them. Germline values: CDR1 GTSNPN, CDR2 SVGIG (reference sequence).